This T cell receptor (beta chain) was sequenced in a study of shared clonotypes between healthy human individuals. Study details: Samples came from two female and a few male donors aged 18 to 49.

To note about this clone: No antigen is known for it.

General study results and limits: The study sampled only blood, and tissue repertoires likely differ.

J lost 6 bases, V lost 4 bases, and 6 bases had no gene match. This CDR3 region has 15 residues. CDR1 and CDR2 (germline): MDHEN, SYDVKM. Sequencing was performed with immunoSEQ multiplex PCR; in TCRdb, only in-frame clones are kept and a portion is missing. The profile shows roughly 2.2 million clones, less than 95% of them singletons. The source is a man between 18 and 29 years old in good health. Some clones in this sample may be carry-over from other donors' samples. The source material was naive CD4+ T cells from PBMCs. Indicated subset: CD45RA+ positively selected. The rearrangement joins TRBV28 to TRBJ2-1, with 10 bases matching TRBD1. CDR3 nucleotides: TGTGCCAGCAGTTCCGATTGGACAGGGGGCAATGAGCAGTTCTTC. It translates to CASSSDWTGGNEQFF.